Listed below are T cell receptor beta chains from one sample, sequenced in a study of metastatic and nonmetastatic thyroid tumors. TCRdb re-processed the PCR reads through MiXCR. The profile shows 31,000 or so clones, 15% to 20% of them singletons. The sample taken for sequencing was blood. The origin of the receptors is a female donor with papillary thyroid cancer or a benign thyroid nodule (not recorded which). Some clones in this sample may be carry-over from other donors' samples. The CDR3 runs from the conserved cysteine through the conserved F or W. D genes are given only for firm matches. Expanded clones are given a class, and other clones once, few, many or no size at all.

V gene,CDR3 length,J gene,clone size,D gene,CDR3 protein,CDR3 DNA
TRBV6-4,15,TRBJ2-3,many,TRBD2,CASSGVAGSTDTQYF,TGTGCCAGCAGTGGGGTAGCGGGAAGCACAGATACGCAGTATTTT
TRBV5-6,15,TRBJ1-1,few,-,CASSLYRGAWTEAFF,TGTGCCAGCAGCTTGTATAGGGGCGCGTGGACTGAAGCTTTCTTT
TRBV27,16,TRBJ2-7,-,-,CARSPRTGIWSNEQYF,TGTGCAAGAAGTCCCCGAACAGGGATTTGGAGTAATGAGCAGTACTTC
TRBV6-1,16,TRBJ1-5,-,-,CASSEEGAWGNQPQHF,TGTGCCAGTAGTGAGGAGGGTGCCTGGGGCAATCAGCCCCAGCATTTT
TRBV24-1,14,TRBJ2-7,-,TRBD1,CATSGGQSSYEQYF,TGTGCCACCAGTGGGGGACAGTCGTCCTACGAGCAGTACTTC
TRBV9,17,TRBJ2-2,many,TRBD1,CASSKGGHRGRAGELFF,TGTGCCAGCAGCAAAGGGGGTCACAGGGGGCGCGCCGGGGAGCTGTTTTTT
TRBV4-1,16,TRBJ2-3,-,TRBD1,CASSLPGQDITDTQYF,TGCGCCAGCAGCCTCCCGGGACAGGATATCACAGATACGCAGTATTTT
TRBV15,16,TRBJ2-1,many,TRBD2,CATSRDLAGGLGEQFF,TGTGCCACCAGCAGAGATCTAGCGGGGGGGCTGGGTGAGCAGTTCTTC
TRBV7-9,14,TRBJ2-7,-,-,CASMKDWGNDEQYF,TGTGCCAGCATGAAAGACTGGGGGAATGACGAGCAGTACTTC
TRBV28,15,TRBJ2-3,many,-,CASSLALLHTDTQYF,TGTGCCAGCAGTTTGGCACTTCTGCACACAGATACGCAGTATTTT
TRBV5-1,14,TRBJ2-7,many,TRBD2,CASSSAGGWGEQYF,TGCGCCAGCAGCTCAGCGGGAGGATGGGGGGAGCAGTACTTC
TRBV30,15,TRBJ1-1,many,-,CAWSLPGSRNTEAFF,TGTGCCTGGAGTCTCCCAGGATCCCGGAACACTGAAGCTTTCTTT